The 17 T cell receptor beta chains in this list originate from one sample, sequenced in a study of T cells after yellow fever vaccination (dated by TCRdb to between 2017 and 2020). The library was produced with 5' RACE. TCRdb records Illumina HiSeq 2500 as the sequencer. TCRdb cleaned the public reads at Q25 with fastp, built clones with MiXCR and kept in-frame beta chains. Rows matching on CDR3 protein sequence are summarized as one entry with the most common DNA and genes. A total of more than 350,000 distinct CDR3 sequences appear in this sample, approximately 10% of them only once. Clones ranked in the top ten supply more than 15% of the sample. The treatment or condition label corresponds to: live attenuated yellow fever vaccine strain. The specimen was PBMCs, collected on the day of the first yellow fever vaccination. The receptors shown here come from a man younger than 30 who received the YFV17D yellow fever vaccine.

The chain links TRBV29-1 to TRBJ2-2; TRBD1 matches at 8 bases. CDR3 length: 12 residues. Trimming cost V 6 bases and J 5 bases; bases outside gene matches: 2. Germline CDR1 SQVTM, CDR2 ANQGSEA. Here the CDR3 reads CSVDRDTGELFF. DNA for the CDR3: TGCAGCGTGGACAGGGATACCGGGGAGCTGTTTTTT.

This clonotype has only a few counts. This chain links TRBV25-1 with TRBJ1-1, with 8 nucleotides matching TRBD1. Germline V CDR1 and CDR2: MGHDK, SYGVNS. J lost 7 bases, V lost 4 bases, and 8 bases had no gene match. CDR3 length: 14 residues. CDR3 sequence (DNA): TGTGCCAGCAGTGGGCCAGGGGGCGCGGTTGAAGCTTTCTTT. Protein sequence: CASSGPGGAVEAFF. Full variable domain (missing parts from reference TRBV25-1 and TRBJ1-1): EADIYQTPRYLVIGTGKKITLECSQTMGHDKMYWYQQDPGMELHLIHYSYGVNSTEKGDLSSESTVSRIRTEHFPLTLESARPSHTSQYLCASSGPGGAVEAFFGQGTRLTVV.

This clonotype has more than one count but fewer than ten. V is TRBV13 and J is TRBJ1-1; tentatively, D is TRBD1 (6 bases). CDR1 PRHDT and CDR2 FYEKMQ come from the germline V gene (reference sequence). Trimming left V 2 bases short and J 3 bases short, with 16 bases between. This CDR3 is 16 amino acids long. CDR3 region: CASSLTGSGGYTEAFF. The CDR3 DNA is TGTGCCAGCAGCTTAACAGGGTCGGGGGGGTACACTGAAGCTTTCTTT.

V and J are TRBV7-9 and TRBJ1-3, with D perhaps TRBD1 (6 bases). The CDR3 is 12 residues long. The germline CDR1 and CDR2 sequences are SEHNR and FQNEAQ (reference sequence). The germline V and J ends were trimmed by 3 bases and 11 bases, with 11 bases remaining between them. The CDR3 sequence: CASSFQGNAIYF. The CDR3 DNA follows: TGTGCCAGCAGCTTTCAGGGGAACGCCATATATTTT.

This clonotype was seen repeatedly, ten times or more. The chain joins TRBV6-5 to TRBJ2-3, with D possibly TRBD2 on 6 matching bases. The germline gives CDR1 MNHEY, CDR2 SVGAGI. The length of the CDR3 is 15 residues. V was pared by 4 bases and J by 4 bases, with 15 bases between. The CDR3 spells CASSLLALGPDTQYF. CDR3 sequence (DNA): TGTGCCAGCAGTTTACTAGCCCTGGGGCCAGATACGCAGTATTTT.

This clonotype occurred a few times. This chain joins TRBV12-3 or TRBV12-4 and TRBJ1-1; maybe TRBD1 (6 bases). The V end was cut by 5 bases, the J end by 1 base, with 11 bases between. The CDR3 contains 14 residues. CDR3 bases: TGTGCCAGCAGTATCCTGACAGGGAACACTGAAGCTTTCTTT. Its translation is CASSILTGNTEAFF.

This clonotype occurred a few times. The rearrangement links TRBV4-3 to TRBJ2-1; 8 bases agree with TRBD1. V was clipped by 0 bases and J by 4 bases; unmatched bases: 8. Germline values: CDR1 LGHNA, CDR2 YSLEER. The CDR3 consists of 17 residues. CDR3 region: CASSQDWAGGPYNEQFF. The CDR3 DNA is TGCGCCAGCAGCCAAGATTGGGCAGGGGGCCCTTACAATGAGCAGTTCTTC.

The CDR3 sequence is CASSSGQGMGEQYF. The CDR3 bases are TGTGCCAGCAGCTCGGGACAGGGAATGGGGGAGCAGTACTTC. The V gene is TRBV5-4, the J gene TRBJ2-7, with 9 bases lining up with TRBD1. The CDR3 consists of 14 residues. Unmatched junction bases numbered 8, after V lost 3 bases and J lost 7 bases. CDR1 and CDR2 (germline): SGHNT, YYREEE (reference sequence).

The gene calls are TRBV12-3 or TRBV12-4 and TRBJ1-6, with a weak D call TRBD1 (5 bases). With 4 bases removed from V and 10 bases from J, the gap between germline ends came to 8 bases. The CDR3 spans 12 residues. In nucleotides, the CDR3 is TGTGCCAGCAGTTCCTGGGGGTCACCCCTCCACTTT. Translated, it gives CASSSWGSPLHF.

This clonotype was picked up a small number of times. The chain couples TRBV6-5 to TRBJ1-5; no definite D call. Germline V gene lookup returns CDR1 MNHEY and CDR2 SVGAGI. This CDR3 contains 16 residues. V was cut by 4 bases and J by 1 base, with 14 bases left in between. CDR3 sequence (DNA): TGTGCCAGCAGTTCCATTAACGTGAGGAGCAATCAGCCCCAGCATTTT. Its protein product is CASSSINVRSNQPQHF.

This clonotype was counted ten times or more. The junction differs from germline at one of its ends, possibly a read error. This chain uses TRBV7-7 with TRBJ2-2, with a possible D match to TRBD2 (5 bases). This CDR3 region has 15 residues. From germline, CDR1 is SSHAT and CDR2 FNYEAQ (reference sequence). The CDR3 sequence: CASSPDSRRTGELFF. CDR3 DNA sequence: TGTGCTAGCAGCCCGGACTCACGAAGGACCGGGGAGCTGTTTTTT.

This chain links TRBV12-3 or TRBV12-4 with TRBJ2-5; D remains ambiguous. This CDR3 spans 12 amino acids. The V end was cut by 7 bases, the J end by 5 bases, with 11 bases between. The CDR3 region is CASTDGGETQYF. CDR3 nucleotide sequence: TGTGCCAGCACTGACGGTGGGGAGACCCAGTACTTC.

The chain has TRBV6-2 or TRBV6-3 and TRBJ2-1; 7 nucleotides line up with TRBD1. V was pared by 6 bases and J by 4 bases, with 12 bases of the junction left unmatched. The CDR3 loop spans 16 amino acids. CDR1 is MNHEY, CDR2 SVGEGT, per germline. The CDR3 bases are TGTGCCAGCAGACGGAGAAACAGGGGCCTGTACAATGAGCAGTTCTTC. Protein product: CASRRRNRGLYNEQFF.

This chain joins TRBV18 and TRBJ2-3; D might be TRBD1 (5 bases). With 3 bases removed from V and 8 bases from J, the gap between germline ends came to 18 bases. There are 15 residues in the CDR3. Germline V lookup: CDR1 KGHSH, CDR2 LQKENI. This chain's CDR3 is CASSPLGREMGTQYF. The CDR3 nucleotides are TGTGCCAGCTCACCTCTGGGCAGGGAAATGGGTACGCAGTATTTT.

The chain employs TRBV5-1 and TRBJ2-1; D is unclear. The length of the CDR3 is 16 residues. V lost 0 bases and J 4 bases, leaving 14 bases between the germline ends. The V gene's germline CDR1 is SGHRS and CDR2 YFSETQ. This CDR3 is CASSLGASGGYNEQFF. The DNA for the CDR3 is TGCGCCAGCAGCTTGGGTGCTTCAGGCGGTTACAATGAGCAGTTCTTC. Full variable domain (remainder filled in from reference TRBV5-1 and TRBJ2-1): KAGVTQTPRYLIKTRGQQVTLSCSPISGHRSVSWYQQTPGQGLQFLFEYFSETQRNKGNFPGRFSGRQFSNSRSEMNVSTLELGDSALYLCASSLGASGGYNEQFFGPGTRLTVL.

The chain is built from TRBV10-3 and TRBJ2-2; unclear D gene. Germline V CDR1 and CDR2: ENHRY, SYGVKD. V was clipped by 3 bases and J by 4 bases, with 12 bases between them. This CDR3 spans 15 amino acids. The CDR3 protein is CAISEIRSGTGELFF. CDR3 DNA: TGTGCCATCAGTGAAATCAGGTCGGGCACCGGGGAGCTGTTTTTT.

This clonotype was found a few times. The chain has TRBV19 and TRBJ1-6; D remains unclear. Between the trimmed V and J ends, which lost 4 bases and 9 bases, there was a span of 16 bases. CDR1 LNHDA and CDR2 SQIVND come from the germline V gene (reference sequence). CDR3 length: 15 residues. CDR3 nucleotide sequence: TGTGCCAGTAGTACCCAACCTATTCGGGCTTCACCCCTCCACTTT. This translates into CASSTQPIRASPLHF.